This T cell receptor beta chain was profiled in a study of blood T cell repertoires in COVID-19. Germline V gives CDR1 SGHNT, CDR2 YYREEE (reference sequence). This CDR3 has 18 amino acids. V was clipped by 0 bases and J by 4 bases; unmatched bases: 10. Study processing details: Nucleated cell counts were estimated from reference gene primer amplification. Only in-frame clones appear in the TCRdb table, and some are missing; sequencing was by immunoSEQ multiplex PCR. That table furnishes V, J and clone size, whereas the DNA furnished D and trimming. The sample includes about 240,000 clones, approximately 86% of them seen just once.

This TCR was sampled from a woman between 40 and 50 years old with acute COVID-19. The sample comprised PBMCs or T cells enriched from blood (not recorded which). V and J are TRBV5-4 and TRBJ2-1; 10 positions agree with TRBD2. CDR3 nucleotide sequence: TGTGCCAGCAGCTTGGCTACGGCTAGCGGGAGAATGTACAATGAGCAGTTCTTC. This codes for CASSLATASGRMYNEQFF.